This paragraph covers one T cell receptor beta chain sequence. The time point was: newly diagnosed GD, antithyroid drugs for less than 3 months. The authors made the TCR library using RNA they extracted from PBMCs. CDR3 regions were amplified by Arm-PCR using iRepertoire HTBI primers to build TCR beta libraries. TCRdb used MiXCR to reprocess the multiplex PCR reads, holding one entry per CDR3 protein. The table includes hundreds of thousands of distinct CDR3 sequences, 15% to 20% detected once. V was trimmed by 0 bases and J by 6 bases, leaving 11 bases between them. The CDR3 totals 14 residues. Per the germline V gene, CDR1 is SGHRS and CDR2 is YFSETQ. These data belong to a study of regulatory T cells in long-lasting Graves disease. This sample was shared with a second study, whose subject was T cells in Graves' hyperthyroidism and ophthalmopathy.

The sequence was obtained from a man between 18 and 35 years old with Graves disease. This chain joins TRBV5-1 and TRBJ2-3; perhaps TRBD2 as D (5 bases). Specimen: peripheral blood mononuclear cells (PBMCs), collected at new diagnosis, from a patient treated with antithyroid drugs. In DNA form, the CDR3 reads TGCGCCAGCAGCTTGGACCGAGGGTTCGATACGCAGTATTTT. This sequence encodes CASSLDRGFDTQYF.